The rows below give T cell receptor beta chains drawn from one sample of a study of blood T cell repertoires in COVID-19. Profiled with immunoSEQ multiplex PCR; TCRdb holds only in-frame clones, not every one. The sample lists roughly 59,000 clones; 70% to 85% were seen once. The sample consisted of peripheral blood. Receptors originate from an elderly man with acute or convalescent COVID-19. Each CDR3 is given without its conserved first and last residue. The order of the fields is V gene, J gene, CDR3 protein.

TRBV7-8	TRBJ2-2	ASSLGWRAGDTGELF
TRBV5-4	TRBJ1-2	ASSSYRASGEYGYT
TRBV5-4	TRBJ1-2	ASSLGGGGLRGYT
TRBV7-3	TRBJ2-3	ASSLNTGGVDTQY
TRBV9	TRBJ1-5	ASGRTGASQPQH
TRBV28	TRBJ1-1	ASSLIYGGQTEAF
TRBV4-2	TRBJ2-1	ASSQVMGLAGANEQF
TRBV6-5	TRBJ2-2	ASQVQGASGELF
TRBV19	TRBJ1-6	ASRGQGGSPLH
TRBV18	TRBJ2-3	ASSPLAGSTDTQY
TRBV10-3	TRBJ2-3	AISAFGQGIFTDTQY